These 16 T cell receptor beta chains came from one sample sequenced in a study of monozygotic twins with inflammatory bowel disease. TCRdb reprocessed the 5' RACE reads, keeping one entry per CDR3 protein, no DNA. The sample's table shows about 160,000 distinct CDR3 sequences. The sequencing sample was made of blood. Every receptor here comes from a human donor with ulcerative colitis or Crohn's disease, or a healthy co-twin of an affected twin (not recorded which).

The chain uses TRBV2 and TRBJ1-5. Germline CDR1 reads SNHLY; CDR2 reads FYNNEI. This CDR3 comprises 14 residues. CDR3 residues: CASANVFINQPQHF.

V gene TRBV4-3 combines with J gene TRBJ2-3; checking the TCRdb D call of TRBD2 is not possible without DNA. CDR1 is LGHNA and CDR2 is YSLEER in the germline V gene. The CDR3 covers 15 residues. CDR3: CASSLLADHTDTQYF.

The V and J genes are TRBV20-1 and TRBJ2-7; TCRdb's D call of TRBD1 is untestable without DNA. In germline, CDR1 is DFQATT, CDR2 SNEGSKA (reference sequence). The CDR3 runs to 16 residues. CDR3 amino acids: CSARDPGTAVPYEQYF.

The rearrangement links TRBV15 to TRBJ2-3; TCRdb indicates TRBD2, and absent DNA this call remains unverified. The CDR3 extends over 16 amino acids. Germline loops: CDR1 LNHNV, CDR2 YYDKDF (reference sequence). CDR3: CATRGGASARPDTQYF.

The chain joins TRBV5-4 to TRBJ2-1; the TRBD1 assignment by TCRdb is unverifiable without DNA. CDR3 size: 17 residues. Germline values: CDR1 SGHNT, CDR2 YYREEE (reference sequence). CDR3 sequence: CASSLALRGGANNEQFF.

The rearrangement uses TRBV5-1 and TRBJ2-7. Germline assignment: CDR1 SGHRS and CDR2 YFSETQ. The CDR3 has 15 amino acids. CDR3 amino acids: CASSWDILTSYEQYF. Full variable domain (rest looked up from reference TRBV5-1 and TRBJ2-7): KAGVTQTPRYLIKTRGQQVTLSCSPISGHRSVSWYQQTPGQGLQFLFEYFSETQRNKGNFPGRFSGRQFSNSRSEMNVSTLELGDSALYLCASSWDILTSYEQYFGPGTRLTVT.

V and J are TRBV7-2 and TRBJ2-3; the TRBD1 assignment by TCRdb is unverifiable without DNA. Germline CDR1 reads SGHTA; CDR2 reads FQGNSA. This CDR3 has 17 amino acids. This CDR3 is CASSRGGSPFSTDTQYF.

The V gene is TRBV20-1, the J gene TRBJ2-7; TCRdb selects TRBD1, and the lack of DNA leaves this call unchecked. Germline-derived CDR1 and CDR2 are DFQATT and SNEGSKA (reference sequence). The CDR3 covers 14 residues. The CDR3 spells CSATDRGNPYEQYF.

V gene TRBV5-1 combines with J gene TRBJ2-1; TCRdb's D call of TRBD2 is untestable without DNA. The CDR3 is 15 amino acids. Per germline, CDR1 SGHRS and CDR2 YFSETQ. CDR3 amino acids: CASGIRLAGENEQFF. Using reference TRBV5-1 and TRBJ2-1 for the parts outside the CDR3, the full variable domain is KAGVTQTPRYLIKTRGQQVTLSCSPISGHRSVSWYQQTPGQGLQFLFEYFSETQRNKGNFPGRFSGRQFSNSRSEMNVSTLELGDSALYLCASGIRLAGENEQFFGPGTRLTVL.

The V call is TRBV20-1, the J call TRBJ2-2; TCRdb reports TRBD1, a call that lacks DNA to check it against. This CDR3 has 17 residues. CDR1 is DFQATT, CDR2 SNEGSKA, per germline (reference sequence). This CDR3 reads CSARDSSGGGDTGELFF.

The J gene is TRBJ1-4, the V gene TRBV2. Germline CDR1 reads SNHLY; CDR2 reads FYNNEI. CDR3 size: 15 residues. CDR3 sequence: CASSERGRPNEKLFF. Full variable domain (rest looked up from reference TRBV2 and TRBJ1-4): EPEVTQTPSHQVTQMGQEVILRCVPISNHLYFYWYRQILGQKVEFLVSFYNNEISEKSEIFDDQFSVERPDGSNFTLKIRSTKLEDSAMYFCASSERGRPNEKLFFGSGTQLSVL.

The CDR3 reads CASSWGPPIYGYTF. This chain links TRBV5-1 with TRBJ1-2. Germline CDR1 is SGHRS and CDR2 is YFSETQ. The CDR3 spans 14 residues.

This sequence joins TRBV6-2 or TRBV6-3 and TRBJ2-1; there is no DNA to check the TCRdb D call of TRBD1. CDR1 and CDR2 (germline): MNHEY, SVGEGT. The CDR3 sequence is 19 residues long. The CDR3 sequence: CASSYRRFSAGGVYNEQFF.

The chain has TRBV20-1 and TRBJ1-4. The CDR3 spans 13 residues. Germline V gene data show CDR1 as DFQATT and CDR2 as SNEGSKA (reference sequence). The CDR3 spells CSARGQSGEKLFF.

The genes are TRBV29-1 and TRBJ2-5; without DNA, the TCRdb call of TRBD2 cannot be checked. The CDR3 spans 13 residues. CDR1 SQVTM and CDR2 ANQGSEA come from the germline V gene. Here the CDR3 reads CSVGRGSQETQYF.

V gene TRBV7-2 combines with J gene TRBJ2-7. Germline values: CDR1 SGHTA, CDR2 FQGNSA. The CDR3 sequence is 14 residues long. CDR3: CASSLLLSSYEQYF.